This T cell receptor (beta chain) was sequenced in a study of T-cell memory formation after mild COVID-19. Study results and limitations: Contracting clones from day 15 to 85 showed balanced CD4/CD8; later expanders favored CD4+. Mainly CM and EM harbored the contracting CD4+ clones; mainly EMRA harbored the CD8+ ones.

With respect to this clonotype: Antigen unknown.

TCRdb re-derived calls from the 5' RACE reads in MiXCR, one entry per CDR3 protein. The profile shows some 300,000 distinct CDR3 sequences, more than 20% of them singletons. V was clipped by 4 bases and J by 7 bases; unmatched bases: 7. The germline V gene has CDR1 LGHDT and CDR2 YNNKEL (reference sequence). The CDR3 contains 15 residues. This chain uses TRBV3-1 with TRBJ1-5; 10 nucleotides agree with TRBD1. This TCR was recovered from a man younger than 35 who had mild COVID-19 (a few samples of this study predate the infection). Cell type and time point are not known. Sequencing used PBMCs or a T cell subset sorted from them (not recorded which). The CDR3 DNA reads as TGTGCCAGCAGCCGGGACAGGGGCGTGGGCCAGCCCCAGCATTTT. Its translation is CASSRDRGVGQPQHF.